Sequencing of this T cell receptor (beta chain) was carried out in a study of blood T cell repertoires in COVID-19. Libraries were prepared by immunoSEQ multiplex PCR; TCRdb keeps only in-frame clonotypes and omits some of them. The data show about 200,000 clones, roughly 84% seen once. Losses at the gene ends were 4 bases for V and 9 bases for J; bases not matched to a gene: 2. This CDR3 spans 12 amino acids. Looked up from germline, CDR1 is SGHRS and CDR2 is YFSETQ. The cohort comprised adults aged 18 to 89 years residing in 20 to 30 US areas. The chain links TRBV5-1 to TRBJ2-1, with 9 bases aligning to TRBD2. The TCR comes from a woman under 40 who had been exposed to COVID-19. Sequenced: PBMCs or T cells enriched from blood (not recorded which). CDR3 amino acids: CASSLTSGEQFF. The CDR3 DNA follows: TGCGCCAGCAGCCTGACTAGCGGTGAGCAGTTCTTC.